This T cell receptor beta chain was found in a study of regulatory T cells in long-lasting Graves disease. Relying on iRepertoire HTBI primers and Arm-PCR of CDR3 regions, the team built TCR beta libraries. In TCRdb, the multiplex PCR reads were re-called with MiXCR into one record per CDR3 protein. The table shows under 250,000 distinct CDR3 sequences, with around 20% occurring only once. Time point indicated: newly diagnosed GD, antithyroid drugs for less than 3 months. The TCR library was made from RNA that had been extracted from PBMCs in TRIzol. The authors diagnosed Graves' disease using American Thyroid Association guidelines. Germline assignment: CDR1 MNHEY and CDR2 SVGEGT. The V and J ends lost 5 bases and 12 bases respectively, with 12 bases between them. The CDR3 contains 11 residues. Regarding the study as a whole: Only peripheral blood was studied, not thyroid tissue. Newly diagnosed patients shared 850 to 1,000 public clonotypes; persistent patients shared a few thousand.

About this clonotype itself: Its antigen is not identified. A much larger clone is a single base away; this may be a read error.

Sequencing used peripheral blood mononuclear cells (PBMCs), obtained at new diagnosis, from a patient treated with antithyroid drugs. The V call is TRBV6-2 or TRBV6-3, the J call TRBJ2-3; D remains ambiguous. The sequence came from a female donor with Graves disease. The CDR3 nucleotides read TGTGCCAGCAGTCACTATTACTTACAGTATTTT. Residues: CASSHYYLQYF.